This TCR beta chain originates from a study of cytomegalovirus exposure and HLA in healthy donors (dated by TCRdb to between 2016 and 2019). About the investigation overall: An earlier analysis of fewer than 750 of the donors reported approximately 260 Gb of sequence data and around 120 million unique TCR beta sequences obtained from about 179 million T cells. Roughly 300 gigabases of sequencing data and tens of millions of unique TCR sequences were included in an early release covering several hundred HLA-typed donors. The genetic ancestry cluster associated with self-reported Caucasian donors included around four fifths of the approximately 400 genotyped donors. The study aimed to test whether signatures of past pathogen exposure could be identified by cataloging public T cell receptors. The T cell repertoires of under 700 subjects were profiled by immunosequencing and related to cytomegalovirus serostatus. In addition to the first cohort of 666 subjects, a separate validation cohort of approximately 120 different subjects was used. To predict cytomegalovirus infection status, the study brought together high-throughput TCR immunosequencing, statistical association of individual TCRs with disease status, and machine learning. In a later analysis, previously published TCR beta repertoires from roughly 710 donors were re-analyzed and high-resolution HLA genotyping was added so that TCR occurrence patterns could be studied. In the later analysis, no new phenotypic data were used to find candidate immune exposures; instead, reliance was placed on TCR beta sequences and their occurrence across donors. An earlier analysis of approximately 580 of the donors used high-throughput TCR beta sequencing to judge whether each TCR beta V gene segment behaved as functional or pseudogenic. Donor age, sex, ethnicity and CMV serostatus were compiled together with the repertoire data. Genome-wide SNP genotypes for about 65% of the roughly 670 donors were used in a later genetic analysis, which treated that subset as a discovery cohort. All discovery cohort repertoires had been generated on a single sequencing platform. HLA typing included class I and class II loci at four-digit resolution. The number of donors typed differed by locus, with roughly 629-640 for A, B, C, DRB1 and DQB1, over 500 for DQA1, nearly 610 for DPA1, and some 470 for DPB1. About 5 DR-DQ haplotypes were handled as single units for association and clustering, since linkage in the cohort was strong. Among over 350 genotyped donors of the cohort, an average of around 240,000 unique TCR beta nucleotide sequences were sequenced per donor, roughly a sixth of them non-productive.

As concerns this clone: Its antigen remains unidentified. No much larger clone exists at a distance of one base, and base qualities are not known.

The cohort was made up of around 720 healthy bone marrow donors. All cohort members were sampled while nominally healthy, although unrecorded immune exposures were likely present. The donor was CMV seronegative and was included in the group of several hundred seronegative cohort members. Every donor gave a peripheral blood sample, and the peripheral blood mononuclear cells from that sample were used for TCR beta sequencing. The Qiagen DNeasy Blood Extraction Kit was used to extract genomic DNA from the blood cell samples. On the study overall, not on this receptor specifically: In a later analysis, HLA-associated TCR beta chains showed more clonal expansion and lower generation probabilities than non-associated chains that were equally common. Specific HLA alleles were associated with over 15,000 TCR beta sequences at a false discovery rate of 0.05 in a later analysis. Across donors, most TCR sequences were observed very rarely, whereas some public TCRs were present in many individuals. Strong co-occurrence of HLA alleles, especially DR and DQ, made assigning TCR associations to individual alleles difficult. In a later genetic analysis, a missense DCLRE1C variant was associated with V-gene and J-gene trimming of TCR beta chains, and the association was replicated in an independent cohort. According to a later analysis, most CMV-associated TCR beta chains appeared to be HLA-restricted, and the HLA associations seemed to be driven largely by CMV exposure. In an earlier analysis of some 640 of the donors, most TCR beta V segments were observed in productive rearrangements about 87% or about 30% of the time, broadly matching IMGT annotations. A cluster of highly shared sequence variants was judged likely to represent a technical artifact of the sequencing pipeline. The classifier was reported to diagnose cytomegalovirus status with high specificity and sensitivity in both the original and validation cohorts. Roughly uniform sequencing depth across donors was assumed in presence/absence analyses, although this assumption may not hold. HLA typing was unavailable for some donors at each locus, so association tests used only the typed subset. A further reported finding was that TCR beta sequences accurately predicted the HLA-A and HLA-B alleles for most subjects in the first cohort. According to a later genetic analysis, donors in an Asian-associated ancestry cluster had fewer N-insertions in productive TCRs than the roughly 670-donor mean. Three of the identified cytomegalovirus-associated TCR beta chains were confirmed in vitro to be specific for cytomegalovirus antigens. Roughly 17 rarely observed V segments, including chromosome 9 orphons, were excluded from the earlier analysis of about 500 of the donors because counts were too low. The cohort was sequenced for TCR beta chains only, and without alpha or paired-chain data the features that could be detected were limited. A later analysis found that TCR association rates varied across HLA loci, with DRB1 alleles showing the most associated TCRs and HLA-C alleles the fewest. Correlated functional status among segregating V segments might reflect linkage disequilibrium, but an unknown experimental factor could not be ruled out. The authors suggested that the approach could potentially be generalized to other disease states and immunological phenotypes. In the study, 164 TCR beta chains were listed as associated with cytomegalovirus. Several of the top co-occurrence clusters appeared to be linked to parvovirus B19, influenza, CMV and Epstein-Barr virus, according to a later analysis. Immune exposure information for the cohort was limited to CMV serostatus.

Library preparation was by the immunoSEQ multiplex PCR assay. For the multiplex PCR, a mixture combining 60 forward primers for TCR Vbeta segments and 13 reverse primers for TCR Jbeta segments was used. A multiplex PCR assay on genomic DNA amplified the CDR3 region of rearranged TCR beta genes. The Illumina HiSeq System was used to sequence the amplified TCR beta libraries as 87-base-pair reads. In the original analysis: A later analysis tallied tens of millions of unique TCR beta chains across the 640 or so repertoires, and roughly 11 million of those chains were shared by two or more donors. Raw reads were error-corrected and collapsed into unique sequences by a nearest-neighbor algorithm in which closely related sequences were merged to remove PCR and sequencing errors. CDR3 sequences were aligned to IMGT reference sequences to assign V, D and J gene segments. Each retained sequence needed at least a six-nucleotide match to both a V gene segment and a J gene segment. Rearrangements were called productive when the CDR3 lacked stop codons and stayed in frame with V and J; all others were non-productive. CDR3 was defined by IMGT convention, running from the second conserved V-encoded cysteine to the conserved J-encoded phenylalanine. In an earlier analysis of around 540 of the donors, sequences lacking an unambiguous match to a single V gene segment were excluded. In an earlier analysis of 450 to 750 of the donors, a V segment was called functional when productive rearrangements were above 56.7%, and segregating when the standard deviation between donors exceeded 5%. A statistical classification framework was built to diagnose cytomegalovirus status from the catalog of TCR beta chain sequences. In a later analysis, V and J genes were assigned by comparing TCR nucleotide sequences against IMGT/GENE-DB human TR gene sequences. The TCRdist pipeline was used in a later analysis to assign CDR3 sequences and most-parsimonious VDJ recombination scenarios. A later analysis defined each TCR beta chain by its CDR3 amino acid sequence plus V-gene family, and excluded reads lacking a unique V-gene family. To address suspected cross-contamination and a sequencing artifact, a later analysis removed roughly 580 highly shared, low-generation-probability nucleotide sequences. In a later analysis, a clonal expansion index for each public chain was calculated from normalized within-repertoire ranks of inferred template counts. In a later analysis, generation probabilities were computed using a VDJ recombination model fitted to out-of-frame rearrangements, and the results were checked against IGoR. A later analysis scored TCR-TCR, TCR-HLA and TCR-CMV co-occurrence with hypergeometric tests, applying a repertoire-size bias correction to TCR pairs. False discovery rates were estimated in a later analysis by permuting HLA or CMV assignments 20 times. A later analysis grouped co-occurring TCRs with DBSCAN, adding TCRdist sequence similarity when clustering within HLA-allele-positive subsets. Co-occurrence clustering excluded repertoires with fewer than 30,000 or more than 120,000 public chains, plus five with anomalous nucleotide sharing. This is the immuneACCESS table as TCRdb keeps it, with only in-frame sequences that have V and J called. A part of the clones is gone; compared with another copy, unresolved V genes explain less than half, and the rest is unexplained. The V and J calls and clone size were taken over from that table, and D and trimming were inferred from the DNA. Present in this sample are approximately 120,000 clones, around 78% of which were seen just once. The ten most abundant clones make up roughly 2% of the sample.

This TCR was recovered from a man between 45 and 60 years old in good health and CMV-seronegative. The sample was PBMCs.

DNA sequence: TGCGCCAGCAGCTTGGGAGGAGGAGGCTCACCCCTCCACTTT. This translates into CASSLGGGGSPLHF. This chain joins TRBV5-1 to TRBJ1-6; the D gene cannot be resolved reliably. V gives up 0 bases and J gives up 10 bases, and the segment between their germline ends measures 11 bases. Counted from cysteine to phenylalanine, this CDR3 has 14 amino acids. Only the CDR3 portion is preserved as DNA: 42 bases, with reading frame beginning at the first base. CDR1 and CDR2 were assigned from the germline V gene as SGHRS and YFSETQ. With all but the CDR3 taken from the reference TRBV5-1 and TRBJ1-6 genes, the full variable domain is: KAGVTQTPRYLIKTRGQQVTLSCSPISGHRSVSWYQQTPGQGLQFLFEYFSETQRNKGNFPGRFSGRQFSNSRSEMNVSTLELGDSALYLCASSLGGGGSPLHFGNGTRLTVT.